This T cell receptor (beta chain) was identified in a study of identifying expanded T cells in peripheral blood. Study-wide points: Over two and four weeks, about 16 and 20 clones changed, versus roughly 1.1 between replicates. Across healthy donors, higher total template counts meant significantly greater roughly 2-week count variance.

As for this clone: The antigen remains undetermined.

Measured with immunoSEQ multiplex PCR; TCRdb has only the in-frame clones, and not every one. The sample yields 50,000 to 65,000 clones, about 85% seen once. Collection occurred without any documented infections or immune events in donors. CDR1 and CDR2 (germline): SGHNT, YENEEA. V lost 5 bases, J lost 6 bases, and 6 bases stayed unmatched. The CDR3 contains 15 residues. This clonotype was obtained from a person aged 18 to 75 in good health. The sample comprised blood. The chain employs TRBV11-3 and TRBJ2-1, with 11 bases identical to TRBD2. The CDR3 sequence: CASSIRLAGLNEQFF. DNA of the CDR3: TGTGCCAGCAGCATACGACTAGCGGGGCTCAATGAGCAGTTCTTC.